The 21 T cell receptor beta chains given below trace back to one sample, sequenced in a study of T cell clones after liver transplantation (dated 2019 in TCRdb). The protocol used for the library was the immunoSEQ multiplex PCR assay. The clones in this table, taken by TCRdb from immuneACCESS, are in-frame only. Not every clone is retained; where verified, under half of the shortfall comes from an unresolved V gene, and the cause of the rest is unknown. The sample contains roughly 80,000 clones, about 84% of them found a single time. The ten largest clonotypes hold less than 0.6% of the sample. This material consisted of CD4+ T cells from blood, taken 45 to 47 months after liver transplant. Receptor source: a human patient who received a liver transplant. Some T cells may be donor cells from the graft after a transplant.

The chain employs TRBV4-1 and TRBJ2-2, with a tentative D call TRBD2 (6 bases). The V gene's germline CDR1 is MGHRA and CDR2 YSYEKL. Trimming stripped 1 base from V and 4 bases from J, with 16 bases between. This CDR3 spans 17 amino acids. The CDR3 DNA is TGCGCCAGCAGCCAAGCGGCGGGGAAGGGAGGCACCGGGGAGCTGTTTTTT. It encodes CASSQAAGKGGTGELFF.

The V call is TRBV5-4, the J call TRBJ2-1, with a tentative D call TRBD2 (6 bases). This CDR3 is built from 17 residues. V was clipped by 3 bases and J by 0 bases, with 16 bases between them. Looked up from germline, CDR1 is SGHNT and CDR2 is YYREEE (reference sequence). CDR3 in DNA: TGTGCCAGCAGCTCAGGGCTAGCGCCGAGCTCCTACAATGAGCAGTTCTTC. Residues: CASSSGLAPSSYNEQFF.

This clone was counted once. The chain couples TRBV4-2 to TRBJ1-3; possible D gene TRBD1, 5 bases. The CDR3 extends over 15 amino acids. Trimming removed 1 base at V and 4 bases at J, with 11 bases between. CDR1 is LGHNA, CDR2 YNFKEQ, per germline. The CDR3 bases are TGTGCCAGCAGCCAAGTACTTGGGGGAGGAAACACCATATATTTT. As protein: CASSQVLGGGNTIYF.

This chain links TRBV29-1 with TRBJ2-1; D not certain. V lost 5 bases to trimming and J lost 8 bases, with 13 bases between them. The CDR3 extends over 12 amino acids. Germline assignment: CDR1 SQVTM and CDR2 ANQGSEA. CDR3 DNA sequence: TGCAGCGTTCCCATTTATGGGCATGAGCAGTTCTTC. Its protein is CSVPIYGHEQFF.

The V and J genes are TRBV29-1 and TRBJ2-7, with a weak D call TRBD1 (5 bases). CDR3 length: 11 residues. The germline V and J ends were trimmed by 4 bases and 2 bases, with 6 bases remaining between them. The germline gives CDR1 SQVTM, CDR2 ANQGSEA. CDR3 residues: CSVGTPYEQYF. The CDR3 DNA reads TGCAGCGTTGGGACACCCTACGAGCAGTACTTC.

This rearrangement joins TRBV29-1 to TRBJ2-3; 11 bases line up with TRBD2. The CDR3 runs 14 residues. The V gene end was trimmed by 6 bases and the J gene end by 2 bases; junction bases not matched to a gene: 4. Germline CDR1 and CDR2: SQVTM and ANQGSEA. CDR3 sequence: CSVRLAGITDTQYF. The CDR3 nucleotides read TGCAGCGTAAGACTAGCGGGGATCACAGATACGCAGTATTTT.

This rearrangement joins TRBV5-4 to TRBJ2-7; D may be TRBD2 (6 bases). From germline, CDR1 is SGHNT and CDR2 YYREEE (reference sequence). The CDR3 spans 15 residues. V was shortened by 4 bases and J by 0 bases, with 14 bases between the two germline ends. Written as DNA, the CDR3 is TGTGCCAGCAGCCTCGGACTATCGAGCTCCTACGAGCAGTACTTC. It is translated as CASSLGLSSSYEQYF. Together with reference TRBV5-4 and TRBJ2-7, the CDR3 gives the full variable domain: ETGVTQSPTHLIKTRGQQVTLRCSSQSGHNTVSWYQQALGQGPQFIFQYYREEENGRGNFPPRFSGLQFPNYSSELNVNALELDDSALYLCASSLGLSSSYEQYFGPGTRLTVT.

The gene calls are TRBV6-1 and TRBJ2-1, with TRBD1 identical over 8 bases. V lost 5 bases, J lost 9 bases, and 12 bases stayed unmatched. CDR3 length equals 15 residues. Germline values: CDR1 MNHNS, CDR2 SASEGT. The CDR3 DNA is TGTGCCAGCAGTAGGGCCGGGACAGGTTCTCGTGAGCAGTTCTTC. Translated: CASSRAGTGSREQFF.

The CDR3 coding sequence is TGTGCCAGCAGTCCCCCGACAGGGGGGAAATATAGCAATCAGCCCCAGCATTTT. Amino acid sequence: CASSPPTGGKYSNQPQHF. This rearrangement joins TRBV28 to TRBJ1-5; 9 bases map to TRBD1. The CDR3 consists of 18 residues. CDR1 is MDHEN and CDR2 is SYDVKM in the germline V gene. The V segment lost 5 bases and the J segment 0 bases; nucleotides outside the gene matches: 11. The whole variable domain, filled in from reference TRBV28 and TRBJ1-5, reads DVKVTQSSRYLVKRTGEKVFLECVQDMDHENMFWYRQDPGLGLRLIYFSYDVKMKEKGDIPEGYSVSREKKERFSLILESASTNQTSMYLCASSPPTGGKYSNQPQHFGDGTRLSIL.

Details on this clone: In the same sample, other DNA sequences code for this CDR3. The CDR3 bases are TGCGCCAGCAGCTTGGGGACAGATGGAAACACCATATATTTT. It encodes CASSLGTDGNTIYF. The V gene is TRBV5-1, the J gene TRBJ1-3; tentative D call: TRBD1 (6 bases). The V and J ends lost 0 bases and 3 bases respectively, with 7 bases between them. Per the germline V gene, CDR1 is SGHRS and CDR2 is YFSETQ. The CDR3 is 14 residues long. The full variable domain, completed using reference TRBV5-1 and TRBJ1-3, is KAGVTQTPRYLIKTRGQQVTLSCSPISGHRSVSWYQQTPGQGLQFLFEYFSETQRNKGNFPGRFSGRQFSNSRSEMNVSTLELGDSALYLCASSLGTDGNTIYFGEGSWLTVV.

The chain uses TRBV28 and TRBJ2-7; 8 nucleotides match TRBD2. V lost 3 bases, J lost 5 bases, and 9 bases stayed unmatched. This CDR3 has 15 amino acids. CDR1 MDHEN and CDR2 SYDVKM come from the germline V gene. Here the CDR3 reads CASSLGTSGSDEQYF. CDR3 sequence (DNA): TGTGCCAGCAGTTTGGGCACTAGCGGTTCGGACGAGCAGTACTTC.

This clone has only a few counts. The rearrangement joins TRBV7-2 to TRBJ1-2, with TRBD1 matching 9 bases. V lost 1 base to trimming and J lost 2 bases; unmatched junction nucleotides: 8. CDR3 length equals 17 residues. Germline lookup yields CDR1 SGHTA and CDR2 FQGNSA. CDR3 nucleotides: TGTGCCAGCAGCTTAGGGGGACAGGGTAGCCCCAACTATGGCTACACCTTC. Translated: CASSLGGQGSPNYGYTF.

The V call is TRBV6-6, the J call TRBJ2-2; tentatively, D is TRBD2 (5 bases). The CDR3 is made up of 14 amino acids. V lost 8 bases to trimming and J lost 3 bases, with 13 bases between them. Looked up from germline, CDR1 is MNHNY and CDR2 is SVGAGI (reference sequence). This CDR3 is CASCRSRDTGELFF. The CDR3 bases are TGTGCCAGCTGCCGATCGCGGGACACCGGGGAGCTGTTTTTT.

The chain is built from TRBV6-6 and TRBJ2-3; D gene ambiguous. The CDR3 consists of 13 residues. Germline V gene lookup returns CDR1 MNHNY and CDR2 SVGAGI (reference sequence). The germline V and J ends were trimmed by 7 bases and 4 bases, with 12 bases remaining between them. The CDR3 loop is CASNELTPDTQYF. CDR3 coding DNA: TGTGCCAGCAATGAGTTAACCCCAGATACGCAGTATTTT.

This rearrangement joins TRBV5-1 to TRBJ1-1; D is undetermined. This CDR3 comprises 14 residues. V lost 7 bases to trimming and J lost 1 base, with 14 bases between them. The germline gives CDR1 SGHRS, CDR2 YFSETQ. CDR3: CASYGAVQNTEAFF. The CDR3 DNA reads TGCGCCAGCTACGGAGCGGTGCAGAACACTGAAGCTTTCTTT. The whole variable domain, filled in from reference TRBV5-1 and TRBJ1-1, reads KAGVTQTPRYLIKTRGQQVTLSCSPISGHRSVSWYQQTPGQGLQFLFEYFSETQRNKGNFPGRFSGRQFSNSRSEMNVSTLELGDSALYLCASYGAVQNTEAFFGQGTRLTVV.

The rearrangement links TRBV6-1 to TRBJ1-1, with unresolved D. This CDR3 contains 14 residues. Germline loops: CDR1 MNHNS, CDR2 SASEGT. With 2 bases removed from V and 2 bases from J, the gap between germline ends came to 9 bases. CDR3 residues: CASSEFGPNTEAFF. CDR3 in DNA: TGTGCCAGCAGTGAATTTGGCCCCAACACTGAAGCTTTCTTT.

The genes are TRBV18 and TRBJ2-5, with D perhaps TRBD2 (6 bases). V was clipped by 1 base and J by 4 bases, with 10 bases between them. The CDR3 sequence is 14 residues long. Germline V gives CDR1 KGHSH, CDR2 LQKENI. The CDR3 nucleotides read TGTGCCAGCTCACCACGGGGGGTACGAGAGACCCAGTACTTC. Residues: CASSPRGVRETQYF.

V gene TRBV15 combines with J gene TRBJ1-5; TRBD1 aligns across 8 bases. Germline V lookup: CDR1 LNHNV, CDR2 YYDKDF (reference sequence). The CDR3 runs to 14 residues. V gave up 3 bases and J gave up 2 bases; unmatched junction bases: 0. The CDR3 nucleotides read TGTGCCACCAGCAGGGACAGGGGCAATCAGCCCCAGCATTTT. It specifies CATSRDRGNQPQHF.

This clone is medium-sized by share. V usage is TRBV6-1 and J usage is TRBJ2-7; D remains unclear. The CDR3 length is 14 residues. The germline V gene encodes CDR1 MNHNS and CDR2 SASEGT. V dropped 5 bases and J dropped 5 bases, with 16 bases sitting between them. CDR3 nucleotides: TGTGCCAGCAGTAGCCCGACCTCCCGAAACGAGCAGTACTTC. Protein sequence: CASSSPTSRNEQYF.

The chain combines TRBV6-1 with TRBJ1-5; D unresolved. Germline assignment: CDR1 MNHNS and CDR2 SASEGT. The CDR3 has 13 residues. Trimming took 7 bases from V and 2 from J, leaving 9 bases between them. CDR3 sequence: CASTHLGNQPQHF. The CDR3 nucleotides are TGTGCCAGCACTCATCTCGGCAATCAGCCCCAGCATTTT.

The chain recombines TRBV19 with TRBJ1-5; D gene unclear. CDR1 is LNHDA and CDR2 is SQIVND in the germline V gene (reference sequence). The CDR3 covers 15 residues. Trimming left V 9 bases short and J 4 bases short, with 19 bases between. The CDR3 DNA is TGTGCCAGCTCCTGGAGTGGAGGGTCGAATCAGCCCCAGCATTTT. This translates into CASSWSGGSNQPQHF.